The 10 T cell receptor beta chains below come from one sample, sequenced in a study of identical twins. Each CDR3 protein gets one entry after TCRdb re-called the 5' RACE reads with MiXCR. The data show 140,000 to 150,000 distinct CDR3 sequences, around 3.4% seen once. Sequenced input: memory T cells sorted from blood. The receptors were gathered from a man between 18 and 29 years old in good health.

This clonotype was seen only a few times. The J gene is TRBJ1-6, the V gene TRBV20-1, with D maybe TRBD1 (5 bases). From germline, CDR1 is DFQATT and CDR2 SNEGSKA (reference sequence). Trimming shortened V by 0 bases and J by 8 bases, and 17 bases separated the two germline ends. CDR3 length: 16 residues. CDR3 bases: TGCAGTGCTAGAGATCTCCAGGGCGACTTTGATTCACCCCTCCACTTT. Its translation is CSARDLQGDFDSPLHF.

This clonotype was counted many times. CDR3 residues: CAGGQGGNQPQHF. The DNA for the CDR3 is TGTGCCGGGGGACAGGGAGGCAATCAGCCCCAGCATTTT. The V gene is TRBV6-1, the J gene TRBJ1-5; 9 bases agree with TRBD1. Germline V lookup: CDR1 MNHNS, CDR2 SASEGT. The CDR3 has 13 amino acids. With 11 bases clipped from V and 2 bases from J, the junction kept 4 bases outside the gene matches.

The J gene is TRBJ2-7, the V gene TRBV12-2; TRBD1, the table's D call, lacks a check against the DNA. TRBV12-2 constitutes a pseudogene. The CDR3 spans 15 residues. The CDR3 here is CASRLAEGGSKEQYV. In DNA form, the CDR3 reads TGTGCAAGTCGCTTAGCCGAGGGGGGATCGAAAGAGCAGTACGTC.

This clonotype was picked up many times. The rearrangement uses TRBV4-2 and TRBJ2-3, with 7 bases lining up with TRBD1. From germline, CDR1 is LGHNA and CDR2 YNFKEQ. V shed 6 bases, J shed 4 bases, and the junction held 13 bases outside the gene matches. This CDR3 contains 16 residues. The CDR3 nucleotides read TGTGCCAGCAGTCGACAGGGCACGGGACCGGCAGATACGCAGTATTTT. It encodes CASSRQGTGPADTQYF.

In its sample, this clonotype was seen many times. This CDR3 is CASSLSTSGRFGQETQYF. The CDR3 DNA reads TGTGCCAGCAGCTTATCGACTAGCGGGAGGTTTGGTCAAGAGACCCAGTACTTC. V and J are TRBV7-7 and TRBJ2-5, with 13 positions matching TRBD2. Germline lookup yields CDR1 SSHAT and CDR2 FNYEAQ (reference sequence). V gave up 2 bases and J gave up 2 bases; unmatched junction bases: 8. This CDR3 spans 18 amino acids.

This clonotype was seen ten or more times. This rearrangement joins TRBV4-3 to TRBJ2-7; D possibly corresponds to TRBD2 (5 bases). V lost 0 bases to trimming and J lost 12 bases, with 15 bases between them. CDR1 LGHNA and CDR2 YSLEER come from the germline V gene. This CDR3 region has 13 residues. CDR3 in amino acids: CASSQDRNAGLYF. The CDR3 coding sequence is TGCGCCAGCAGCCAAGATCGAAATGCGGGTCTGTACTTC.

This clonotype came up many times. The gene calls are TRBV6-2 or TRBV6-3 and TRBJ2-7, with a weak D call TRBD2 (5 bases). The V and J ends lost 3 bases and 7 bases respectively, with 16 bases between them. CDR3 length: 14 residues. In germline, CDR1 is MNHEY, CDR2 SVGEGT. The CDR3 loop reads CASSYGLWRSEQYF. CDR3 bases: TGTGCCAGCAGTTATGGCCTGTGGAGGTCGGAGCAGTACTTC.

There are a few counts of this clonotype. The genes are TRBV29-1 and TRBJ2-1; 9 bases fit TRBD1. The trim removed 4 bases at V and 7 bases at J, leaving 8 bases unmatched. The CDR3 has 14 amino acids. Germline V gene sequence: CDR1 SQVTM, CDR2 ANQGSEA. CDR3 protein: CSVGLGTGYNEQFF. CDR3 bases: TGCAGCGTTGGACTCGGGACAGGGTATAATGAGCAGTTCTTC.

This clonotype was recorded at least ten times. The chain has TRBV15 and TRBJ2-4, with 8 bases identical to TRBD1. The length of the CDR3 is 16 residues. The V segment lost 3 bases and the J segment 5 bases; nucleotides outside the gene matches: 9. Germline-derived CDR1 and CDR2 are LNHNV and YYDKDF (reference sequence). The CDR3 here is CATSRGQGQGQNIQYF. CDR3 bases: TGTGCCACCAGCAGGGGACAAGGACAGGGACAAAACATTCAGTACTTC.

This clonotype was observed many times. The chain has TRBV5-1 and TRBJ1-1; D is possibly TRBD1 (5 bases). This CDR3 is built from 12 residues. Germline-derived CDR1 and CDR2 are SGHRS and YFSETQ. V lost 0 bases and J lost 7, with 7 bases in between. CDR3 nucleotides: TGCGCCAGCAGCTTGGAAGGGGATGAAGCTTTCTTT. Amino acid sequence: CASSLEGDEAFF.